This T cell receptor (beta chain) was captured in a study of blood T cell repertoires in COVID-19. Study-wide context: Researchers got acute and convalescent COVID-19 samples from the United States, Italy and Spain. T cells, B-cell-depleted T cells, or PBMCs supplied cDNA or gDNA.

Germline V CDR1 and CDR2: SGHNT, YENEEA. V lost 4 bases to trimming and J lost 5 bases; unmatched junction nucleotides: 8. The CDR3 totals 15 residues. Methods used by the authors: Reference gene primers were amplified, and this amplification served to estimate nucleated cell counts. Sequenced by immunoSEQ multiplex PCR; TCRdb stores in-frame clones only, minus some. V and J calls and clone size are copied from that table; D and trimming were computed from the DNA. The sample yields roughly 79,000 clones, roughly four fifths seen once. The chain employs TRBV11-3 and TRBJ2-5, with 9 bases that match TRBD1. The sequence was collected from a human donor in a cohort sampled during active COVID-19. Sequenced: peripheral blood. In DNA form, the CDR3 reads TGTGCCAGCAGCTCTTCGACAGGGGGAAGTGAGACCCAGTACTTC. Its translation is CASSSSTGGSETQYF.